This T cell receptor beta chain was captured in a study of T cell responses to AZD1222 COVID-19 vaccine. V shed 6 bases and J shed 5 bases, with 19 bases lying between them. Germline V CDR1 and CDR2: LNHDA, SQIVND (reference sequence). The CDR3 extends over 15 amino acids. Whole-study results and caveats: White British people made up most donors, females outnumbered males, and clonal diversity was possibly underestimated. Dominant CD4 TCR responses targeted spike regions 160-218 and 743-854. AZD1222 recipients seropositive at baseline numbered only 5 to 7. Two AZD1222 administrations were followed by greater Spike-specific TCR breadth and depth.

About this clone itself: Its matching antigen is unknown.

Assay used: immunoSEQ multiplex PCR; TCRdb lists only in-frame clones, some missing. Of 55,000 to 80,000 clones listed, 89% are singletons. This sequence was found in an adult who received the AZD1222 COVID-19 vaccine. The chain combines TRBV19 with TRBJ2-5, with a tentative D call TRBD2 (5 bases). Sequenced here: peripheral blood, sampled 28 days after the second AZD1222 dose. CDR3 amino acids: CASSPPGRTRETQYF. For the CDR3, the DNA is TGTGCCAGTAGCCCCCCTGGGAGAACACGGGAGACCCAGTACTTC.